This T cell receptor (beta chain) was identified during a study of memory CD4+ T cells and cytomegalovirus serostatus. In the study overall: Of the healthy Belgian adults, fewer than 10 were CMV seropositive and about 24 seronegative. General study points: CMV serostatus prediction reached median AUC about 0.95, or 0.9 with US-trained model. About 40% of the roughly 160 known CMV-associated TCRbeta sequences appeared in CD4+ memory. The CMV-associated TCR signature appears largely within the CD4+ memory repertoire.

The assay was immunoSEQ multiplex PCR, and TCRdb's table has in-frame clones only and misses some. The sample holds under 50,000 clones; 79% are singletons and the top ten take roughly 5%. The CDR3 extends over 11 amino acids. Germline-derived CDR1 and CDR2 are SGDLS and YYNGEE. Trimming stripped 4 bases from V and 3 bases from J, with 2 bases between. A word on this clone: Its antigen is currently unknown.

Single viable CD3+CD4+CD8-CD45RO+ cells were sorted as the memory CD4+ T cells. Sequencing was performed on memory CD4+ T cells from blood. The rearrangement joins TRBV9 to TRBJ2-1, with D unclear. The TCR comes from an adult in good health and CMV-seropositive. CDR3 residues: CASSLYNEQFF. The CDR3 nucleotides read TGTGCCAGCAGCCTCTACAATGAGCAGTTCTTC.